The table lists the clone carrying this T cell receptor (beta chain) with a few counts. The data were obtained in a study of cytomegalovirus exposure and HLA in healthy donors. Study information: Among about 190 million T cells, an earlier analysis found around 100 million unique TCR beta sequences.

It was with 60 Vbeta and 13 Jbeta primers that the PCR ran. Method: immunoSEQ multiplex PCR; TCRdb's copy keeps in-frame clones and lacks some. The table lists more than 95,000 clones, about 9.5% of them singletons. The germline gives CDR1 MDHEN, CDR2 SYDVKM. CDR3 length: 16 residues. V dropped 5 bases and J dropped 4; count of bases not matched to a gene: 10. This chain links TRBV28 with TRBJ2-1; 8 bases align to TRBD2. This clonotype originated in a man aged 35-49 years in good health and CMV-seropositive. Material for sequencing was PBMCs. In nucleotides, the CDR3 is TGTGCCAGCAGTCAAGTTGACAGCGGGGGATACAATGAGCAGTTCTTC. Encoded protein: CASSQVDSGGYNEQFF. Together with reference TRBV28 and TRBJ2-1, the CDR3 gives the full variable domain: DVKVTQSSRYLVKRTGEKVFLECVQDMDHENMFWYRQDPGLGLRLIYFSYDVKMKEKGDIPEGYSVSREKKERFSLILESASTNQTSMYLCASSQVDSGGYNEQFFGPGTRLTVL.